The clone carrying this T cell receptor beta chain occurred a few times. The CDR3 has 15 residues. J lost 7 bases, V lost 6 bases, and 7 bases had no gene match. Genomic DNA acted as the template from which TCR beta VDJ combination and CDR3 sequence profiling were carried out. MiXCR was run by TCRdb on the reads, yielding one entry per CDR3 protein. Of 250,000 to 300,000 distinct CDR3 sequences in the sample, around 60% were seen once. The sample comes from a study of CD8+CD57+ T cells in acquired aplastic anemia. This chain joins TRBV12-3 or TRBV12-4 and TRBJ1-6; TRBD1 aligns across 9 bases. Sequenced material: sorted CD4+, CD8+, or CD8+CD57+ T cells (not recorded which) from PBMCs. This receptor was taken from a human donor with severe aplastic anemia or a healthy control (not recorded which). The CDR3 region is CASRPGGQGNSPLHF. CDR3 nucleotide sequence: TGTGCCAGCAGGCCAGGGGGACAGGGCAATTCACCCCTCCACTTT.